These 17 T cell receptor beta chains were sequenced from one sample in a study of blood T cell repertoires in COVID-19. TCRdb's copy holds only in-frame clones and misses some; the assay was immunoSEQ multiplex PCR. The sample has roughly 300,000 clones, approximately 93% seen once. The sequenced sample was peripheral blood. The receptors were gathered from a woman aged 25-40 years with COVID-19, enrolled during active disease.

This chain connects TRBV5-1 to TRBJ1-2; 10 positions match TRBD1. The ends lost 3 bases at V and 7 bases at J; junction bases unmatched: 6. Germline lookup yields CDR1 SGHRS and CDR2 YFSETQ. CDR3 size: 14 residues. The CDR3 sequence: CASSYGQGESGYTF. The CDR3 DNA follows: TGCGCCAGCAGCTATGGACAGGGGGAAAGTGGCTACACCTTC.

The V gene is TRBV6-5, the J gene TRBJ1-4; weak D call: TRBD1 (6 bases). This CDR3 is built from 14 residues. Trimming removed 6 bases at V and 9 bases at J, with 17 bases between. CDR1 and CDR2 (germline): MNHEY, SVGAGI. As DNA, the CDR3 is TGTGCCAGCAGCGACCCGGACAGACTCAAAAAACTGTTTTTT. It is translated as CASSDPDRLKKLFF.

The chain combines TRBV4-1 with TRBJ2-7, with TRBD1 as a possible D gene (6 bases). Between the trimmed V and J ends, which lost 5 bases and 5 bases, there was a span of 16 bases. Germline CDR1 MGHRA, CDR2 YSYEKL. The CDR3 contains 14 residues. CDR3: CASSYAGASNEQYF. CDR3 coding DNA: TGCGCCAGCAGCTATGCAGGGGCCTCAAACGAGCAGTACTTC.

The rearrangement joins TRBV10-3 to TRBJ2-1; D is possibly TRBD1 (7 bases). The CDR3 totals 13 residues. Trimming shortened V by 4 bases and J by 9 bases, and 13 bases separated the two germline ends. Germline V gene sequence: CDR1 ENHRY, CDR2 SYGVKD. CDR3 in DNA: TGTGCCATCAGTGGCCAGGGGGGAACTGAGCAGTTCTTC. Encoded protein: CAISGQGGTEQFF.

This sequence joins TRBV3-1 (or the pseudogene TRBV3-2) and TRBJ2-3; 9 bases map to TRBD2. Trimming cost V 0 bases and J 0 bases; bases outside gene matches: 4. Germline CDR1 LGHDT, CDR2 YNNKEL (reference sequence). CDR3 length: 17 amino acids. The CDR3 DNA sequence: TGTGCCAGCAGCCAAGAGGAGCGGGAGGCTAGCACAGATACGCAGTATTTT. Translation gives CASSQEEREASTDTQYF.

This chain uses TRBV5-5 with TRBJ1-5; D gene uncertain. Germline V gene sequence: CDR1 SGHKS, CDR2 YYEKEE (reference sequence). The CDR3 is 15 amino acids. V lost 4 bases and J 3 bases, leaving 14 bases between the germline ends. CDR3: CASSLGTAFNQPQHF. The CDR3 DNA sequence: TGTGCCAGCAGCCTAGGTACCGCCTTCAATCAGCCCCAGCATTTT.

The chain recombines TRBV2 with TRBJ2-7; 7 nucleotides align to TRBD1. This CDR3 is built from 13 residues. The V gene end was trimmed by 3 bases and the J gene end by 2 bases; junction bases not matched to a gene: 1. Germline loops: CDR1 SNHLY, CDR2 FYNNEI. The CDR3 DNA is TGTGCCAGCAGTGACGACAGGGCCTACGAGCAGTACTTC. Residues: CASSDDRAYEQYF.

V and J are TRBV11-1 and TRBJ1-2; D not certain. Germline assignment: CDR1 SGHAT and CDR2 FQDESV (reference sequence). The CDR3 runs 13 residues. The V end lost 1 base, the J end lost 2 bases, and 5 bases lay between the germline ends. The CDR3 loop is CASSLDQNYGYTF. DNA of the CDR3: TGTGCCAGCAGCTTAGATCAGAACTATGGCTACACCTTC.

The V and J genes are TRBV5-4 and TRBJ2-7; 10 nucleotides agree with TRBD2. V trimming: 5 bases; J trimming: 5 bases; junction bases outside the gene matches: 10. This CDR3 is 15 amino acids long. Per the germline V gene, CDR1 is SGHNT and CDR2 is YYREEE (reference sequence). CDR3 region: CASRPLAGGPDEQYF. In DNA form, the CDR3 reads TGTGCCAGCAGGCCTTTAGCGGGAGGACCCGACGAGCAGTACTTC.

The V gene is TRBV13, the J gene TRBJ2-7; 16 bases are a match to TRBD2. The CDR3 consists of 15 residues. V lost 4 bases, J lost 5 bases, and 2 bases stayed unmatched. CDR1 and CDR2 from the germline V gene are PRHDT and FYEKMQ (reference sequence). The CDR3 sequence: CASSWGTSGRDEQYF. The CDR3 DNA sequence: TGTGCCAGCAGCTGGGGGACTAGCGGGAGGGACGAGCAGTACTTC.

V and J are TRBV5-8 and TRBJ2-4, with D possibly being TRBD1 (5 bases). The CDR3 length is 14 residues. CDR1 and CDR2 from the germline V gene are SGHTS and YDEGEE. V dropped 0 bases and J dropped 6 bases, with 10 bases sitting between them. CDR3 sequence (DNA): TGTGCCAGCAGCTTGGTTACAGGCCTAAACATTCAGTACTTC. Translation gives CASSLVTGLNIQYF.

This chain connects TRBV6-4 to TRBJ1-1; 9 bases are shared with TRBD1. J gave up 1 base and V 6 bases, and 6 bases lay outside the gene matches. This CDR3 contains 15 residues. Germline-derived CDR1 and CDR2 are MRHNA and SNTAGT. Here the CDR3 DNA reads TGTGCCAGCAGCGAATCGACAGGGGGGAACACTGAAGCTTTCTTT. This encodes CASSESTGGNTEAFF.

The CDR3 protein is CASSSDTTYEQYF. The CDR3 region has the DNA TGTGCCAGCAGTTCGGACACAACCTACGAGCAGTACTTC. This sequence joins TRBV12-3 or TRBV12-4 and TRBJ2-7, with a weak D call TRBD1 (5 bases). The CDR3 spans 13 residues. Trimming stripped 4 bases from V and 2 bases from J, with 9 bases between.

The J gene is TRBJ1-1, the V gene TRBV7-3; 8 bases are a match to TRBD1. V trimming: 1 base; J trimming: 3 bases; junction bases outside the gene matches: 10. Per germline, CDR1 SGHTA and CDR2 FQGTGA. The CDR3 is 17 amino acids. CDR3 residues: CASSLRQGTRADTEAFF. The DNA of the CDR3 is TGTGCCAGCAGCTTAAGACAGGGGACGAGGGCGGACACTGAAGCTTTCTTT.

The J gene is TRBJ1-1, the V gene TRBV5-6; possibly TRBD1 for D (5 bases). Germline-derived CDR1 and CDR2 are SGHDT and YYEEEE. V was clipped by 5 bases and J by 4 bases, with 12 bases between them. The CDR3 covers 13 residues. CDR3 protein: CASRRGGVTEAFF. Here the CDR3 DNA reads TGTGCCAGCAGAAGGGGTGGGGTCACTGAAGCTTTCTTT.

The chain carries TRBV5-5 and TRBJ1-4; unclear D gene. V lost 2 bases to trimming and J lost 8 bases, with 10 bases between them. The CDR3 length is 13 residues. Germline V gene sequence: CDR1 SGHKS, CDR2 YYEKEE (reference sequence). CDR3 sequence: CASSFNTDEKLFF. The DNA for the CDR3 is TGTGCCAGCAGCTTCAATACAGACGAAAAACTGTTTTTT.

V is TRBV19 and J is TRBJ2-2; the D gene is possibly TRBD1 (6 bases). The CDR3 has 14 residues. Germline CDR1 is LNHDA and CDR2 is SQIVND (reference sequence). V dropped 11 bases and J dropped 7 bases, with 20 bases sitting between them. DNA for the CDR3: TGTGCCTCCACCCAGGGGCGGTTGGGCGGGGAGCTGTTTTTT. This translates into CASTQGRLGGELFF.